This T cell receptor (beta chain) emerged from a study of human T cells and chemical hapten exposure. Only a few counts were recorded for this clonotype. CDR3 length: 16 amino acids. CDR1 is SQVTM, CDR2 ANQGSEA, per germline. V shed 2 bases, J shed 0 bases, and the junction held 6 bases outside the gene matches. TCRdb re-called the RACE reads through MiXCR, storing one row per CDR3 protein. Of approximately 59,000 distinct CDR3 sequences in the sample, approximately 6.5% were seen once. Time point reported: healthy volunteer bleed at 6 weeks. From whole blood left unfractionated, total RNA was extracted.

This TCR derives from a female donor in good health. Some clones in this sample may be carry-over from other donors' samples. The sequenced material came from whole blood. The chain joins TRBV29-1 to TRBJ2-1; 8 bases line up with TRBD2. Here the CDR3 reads CSVETGGPDSYNEQFF. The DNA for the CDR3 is TGCAGCGTTGAAACGGGAGGGCCCGACTCCTACAATGAGCAGTTCTTC.